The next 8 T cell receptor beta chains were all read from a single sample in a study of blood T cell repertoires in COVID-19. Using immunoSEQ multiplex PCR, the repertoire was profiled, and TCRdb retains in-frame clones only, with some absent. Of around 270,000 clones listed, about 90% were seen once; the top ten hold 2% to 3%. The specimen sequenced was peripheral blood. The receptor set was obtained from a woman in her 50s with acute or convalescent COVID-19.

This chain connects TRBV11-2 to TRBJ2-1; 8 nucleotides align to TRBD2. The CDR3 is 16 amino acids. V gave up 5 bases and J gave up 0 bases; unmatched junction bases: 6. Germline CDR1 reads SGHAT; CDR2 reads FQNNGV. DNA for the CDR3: TGTGCCAGCAGCGGCATAGCGGGAAGCTCCTACAATGAGCAGTTCTTC. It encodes CASSGIAGSSYNEQFF.

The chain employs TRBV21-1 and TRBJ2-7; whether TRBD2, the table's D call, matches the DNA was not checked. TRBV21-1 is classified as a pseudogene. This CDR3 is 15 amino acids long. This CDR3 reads CASSNGGGATYEQYF. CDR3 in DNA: TGTGCCAGCAGCAATGGCGGGGGCGCGACCTACGAGCAGTACTTC.

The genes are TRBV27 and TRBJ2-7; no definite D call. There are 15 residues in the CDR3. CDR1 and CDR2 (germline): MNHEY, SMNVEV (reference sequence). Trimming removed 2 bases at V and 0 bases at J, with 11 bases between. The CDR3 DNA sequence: TGTGCCAGCAGTTTAGGGCAGAGCAGCTCCTACGAGCAGTACTTC. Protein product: CASSLGQSSSYEQYF.

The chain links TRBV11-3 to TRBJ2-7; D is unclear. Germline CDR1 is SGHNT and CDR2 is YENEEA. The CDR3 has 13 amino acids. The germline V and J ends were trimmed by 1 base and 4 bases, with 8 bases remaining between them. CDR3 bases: TGTGCCAGCAGCTTAGGGGCTTCGTACGAGCAGTACTTC. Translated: CASSLGASYEQYF.

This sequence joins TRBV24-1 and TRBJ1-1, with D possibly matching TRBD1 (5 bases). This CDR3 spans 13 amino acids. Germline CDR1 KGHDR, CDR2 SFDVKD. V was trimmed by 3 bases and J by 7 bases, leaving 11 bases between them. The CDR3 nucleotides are TGTGCCACCAGTGATAACAGGAAGTTTGAAGCTTTCTTT. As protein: CATSDNRKFEAFF.

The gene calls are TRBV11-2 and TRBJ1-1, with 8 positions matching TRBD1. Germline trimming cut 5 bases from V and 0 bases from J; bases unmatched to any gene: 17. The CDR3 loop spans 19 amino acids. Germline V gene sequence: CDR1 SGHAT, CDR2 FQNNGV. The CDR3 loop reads CASSPTDRGRFELNTEAFF. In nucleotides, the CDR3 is TGTGCCAGCAGCCCTACAGACAGGGGTCGTTTCGAACTGAACACTGAAGCTTTCTTT.

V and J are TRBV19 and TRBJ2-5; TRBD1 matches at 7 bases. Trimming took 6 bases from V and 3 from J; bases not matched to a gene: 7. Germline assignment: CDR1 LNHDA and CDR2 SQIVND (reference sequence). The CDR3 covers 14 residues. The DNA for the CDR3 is TGTGCCAGTAGCGGAAGGACAGGCAAAGAGACCCAGTACTTC. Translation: CASSGRTGKETQYF.

This CDR3 reads CASSVTRQGTDTQYF. CDR3 bases: TGTGCCAGCAGCGTCACTCGACAGGGTACAGATACGCAGTATTTT. V usage is TRBV9 and J usage is TRBJ2-3; 7 nucleotides align to TRBD1. This CDR3 is 15 amino acids long. CDR1 SGDLS and CDR2 YYNGEE come from the germline V gene. V was pared by 2 bases and J by 3 bases, with 6 bases of the junction left unmatched.